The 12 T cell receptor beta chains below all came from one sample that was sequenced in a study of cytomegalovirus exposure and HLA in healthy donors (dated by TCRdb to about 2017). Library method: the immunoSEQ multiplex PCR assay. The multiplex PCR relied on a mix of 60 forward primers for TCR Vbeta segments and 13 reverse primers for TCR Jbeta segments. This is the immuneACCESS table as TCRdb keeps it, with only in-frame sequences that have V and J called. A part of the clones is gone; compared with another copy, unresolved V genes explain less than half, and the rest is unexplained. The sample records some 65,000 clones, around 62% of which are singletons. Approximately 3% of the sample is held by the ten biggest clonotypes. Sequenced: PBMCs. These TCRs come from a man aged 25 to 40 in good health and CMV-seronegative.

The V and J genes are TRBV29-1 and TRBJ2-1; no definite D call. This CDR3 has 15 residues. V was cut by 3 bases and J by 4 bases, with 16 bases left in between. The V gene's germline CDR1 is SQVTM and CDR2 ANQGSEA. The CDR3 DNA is TGCAGCGTTGATGGCGGAACCGGAGTTTACAATGAGCAGTTCTTC. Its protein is CSVDGGTGVYNEQFF.

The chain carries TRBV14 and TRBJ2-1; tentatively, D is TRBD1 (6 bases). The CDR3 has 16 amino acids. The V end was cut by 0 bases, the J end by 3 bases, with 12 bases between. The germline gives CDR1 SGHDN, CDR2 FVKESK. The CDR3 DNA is TGTGCCAGCAGCCAAGATCTTGTCAGGGGCTACAATGAGCAGTTCTTC. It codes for CASSQDLVRGYNEQFF.

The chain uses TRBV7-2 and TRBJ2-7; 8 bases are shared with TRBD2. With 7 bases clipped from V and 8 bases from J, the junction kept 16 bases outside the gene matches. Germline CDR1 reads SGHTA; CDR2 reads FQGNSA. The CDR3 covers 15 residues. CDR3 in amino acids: CASKLGGATSGKQYF. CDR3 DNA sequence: TGTGCCAGCAAACTCGGGGGGGCGACCTCTGGTAAGCAGTACTTC.

The CDR3 loop is CAWGAGGGAEAFF. For the CDR3, the DNA is TGTGCCTGGGGCGCGGGGGGTGGCGCTGAAGCTTTCTTT. The chain is built from TRBV30 and TRBJ1-1, with a tentative D call TRBD1 (5 bases). V lost 5 bases and J 6 bases, leaving 16 bases between the germline ends. From germline, CDR1 is GTSNPN and CDR2 SVGIG (reference sequence). The length of the CDR3 is 13 residues.

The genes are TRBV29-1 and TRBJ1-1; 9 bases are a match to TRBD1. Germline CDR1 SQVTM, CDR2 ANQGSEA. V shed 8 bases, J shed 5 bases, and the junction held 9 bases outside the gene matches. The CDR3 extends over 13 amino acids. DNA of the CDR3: TGCAGCACCAGGACAGGGGTGGGTACTGAAGCTTTCTTT. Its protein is CSTRTGVGTEAFF.

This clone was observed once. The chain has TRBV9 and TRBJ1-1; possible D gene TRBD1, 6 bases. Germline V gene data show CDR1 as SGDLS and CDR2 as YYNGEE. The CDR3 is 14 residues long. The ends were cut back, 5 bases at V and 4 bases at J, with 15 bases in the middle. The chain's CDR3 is CASRRGAESTEAFF. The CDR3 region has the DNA TGTGCCAGCAGGCGGGGGGCGGAAAGCACTGAAGCTTTCTTT.

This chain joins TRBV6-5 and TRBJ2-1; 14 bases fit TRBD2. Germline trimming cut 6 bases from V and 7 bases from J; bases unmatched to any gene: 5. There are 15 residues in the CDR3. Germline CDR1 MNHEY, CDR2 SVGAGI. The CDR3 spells CASSRLAGGQNEQFF. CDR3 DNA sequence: TGTGCCAGCAGCCGACTAGCGGGGGGGCAGAATGAGCAGTTCTTC.

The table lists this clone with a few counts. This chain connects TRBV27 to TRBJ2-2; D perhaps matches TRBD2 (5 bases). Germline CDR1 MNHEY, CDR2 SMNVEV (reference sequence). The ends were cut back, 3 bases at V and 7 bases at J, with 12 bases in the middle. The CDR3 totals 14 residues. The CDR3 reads CASSFVASGGELFF. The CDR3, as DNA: TGTGCCAGCAGTTTTGTAGCGTCCGGCGGGGAGCTGTTTTTT.

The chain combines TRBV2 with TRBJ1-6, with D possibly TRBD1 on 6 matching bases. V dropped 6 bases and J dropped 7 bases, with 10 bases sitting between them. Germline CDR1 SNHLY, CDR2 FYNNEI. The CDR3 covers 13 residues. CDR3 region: CASSFQGNSPLHF. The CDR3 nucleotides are TGTGCCAGCAGCTTCCAGGGGAATTCACCCCTCCACTTT.

The CDR3 DNA reads TGCGCCAGCAGCCAAGTTGACAGGGGTATTGATGAGCAGTTCTTC. The encoded protein is CASSQVDRGIDEQFF. The chain couples TRBV4-1 to TRBJ2-1; TRBD1 matches 8 bases. The ends lost 1 base at V and 8 bases at J; junction bases unmatched: 7. This CDR3 contains 15 residues. Germline CDR1 and CDR2: MGHRA and YSYEKL.

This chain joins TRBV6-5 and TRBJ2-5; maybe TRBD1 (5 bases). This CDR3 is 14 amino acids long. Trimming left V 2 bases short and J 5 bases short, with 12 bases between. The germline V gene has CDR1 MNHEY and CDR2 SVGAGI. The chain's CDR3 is CASSYGDSRETQYF. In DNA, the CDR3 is TGTGCCAGCAGTTACGGAGACAGCCGGGAGACCCAGTACTTC.

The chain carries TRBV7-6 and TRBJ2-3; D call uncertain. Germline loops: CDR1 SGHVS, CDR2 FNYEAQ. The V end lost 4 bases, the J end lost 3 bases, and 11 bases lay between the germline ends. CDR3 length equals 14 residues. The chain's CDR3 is CASSSQPGTDTQYF. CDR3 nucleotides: TGTGCCAGCAGCTCCCAACCCGGGACAGATACGCAGTATTTT. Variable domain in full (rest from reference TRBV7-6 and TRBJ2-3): GAGVSQSPRYKVTKRGQDVALRCDPISGHVSLYWYRQALGQGPEFLTYFNYEAQQDKSGLPNDRFSAERPEGSISTLTIQRTEQRDSAMYRCASSSQPGTDTQYFGPGTRLTVL.